This TCR beta chain was sequenced for a study of CD8 T cells in Susac syndrome. The CDR3 is 15 residues long. V lost 6 bases and J lost 3, with 15 bases in between. cDNA came from around 0.5 to 1 ug RNA primed by random hexamers. TCRdb re-called the immunoSEQ multiplex PCR reads through MiXCR, storing one row per CDR3 protein. The data show about 180,000 distinct CDR3 sequences, around 94% seen once. The sample consisted of CD4+ T cells from PBMCs. The V and J genes are TRBV12-3 or TRBV12-4 and TRBJ1-3; no clear D. This receptor was identified in a human donor with Susac syndrome. CDR3 bases: TGTGCCAGCAGCCCAGGACCTTCCGATGGAAACACCATATATTTT. It yields the protein CASSPGPSDGNTIYF.